These 3 T cell receptor beta chains originate from one sample sequenced in a study of blood T cell repertoires in COVID-19. This table comes from immunoSEQ multiplex PCR, and its TCRdb copy is limited to in-frame clones, with some not included. Counted here are more than 400,000 clones, less than 95% occurring once; the ten biggest clones make up less than 0.75%. The sequenced sample was PBMCs or T cells enriched from blood (not recorded which). These receptor sequences come from a man aged 18 to 30 who had recovered from COVID-19.

This clone was observed a single time. The chain combines TRBV9 with TRBJ2-2, with D perhaps TRBD1 (6 bases). The CDR3 sequence is 15 residues long. In germline, CDR1 is SGDLS, CDR2 YYNGEE. The V end was cut by 2 bases, the J end by 3 bases, with 11 bases between. The CDR3 nucleotides read TGTGCCAGCAGCGTCGGGACAACCTACACCGGGGAGCTGTTTTTT. This gives the protein CASSVGTTYTGELFF.

J is TRBJ1-6 and V is TRBV11-2; 8 bases line up with TRBD1. CDR3 length: 14 residues. From germline, CDR1 is SGHAT and CDR2 FQNNGV. The V segment lost 5 bases and the J segment 9 bases; nucleotides outside the gene matches: 6. This CDR3 reads CASSLTGDGSPLHF. CDR3 nucleotide sequence: TGTGCCAGCAGCCTGACAGGGGACGGTTCACCCCTCCACTTT.

The chain combines TRBV28 with TRBJ1-2; TRBD1 matches 8 bases. This CDR3 comprises 14 residues. Per germline, CDR1 MDHEN and CDR2 SYDVKM. The V gene end was trimmed by 3 bases and the J gene end by 7 bases; junction bases not matched to a gene: 7. CDR3 sequence: CASSFGQGWGGYTF. CDR3 nucleotides: TGTGCCAGCAGTTTCGGACAGGGCTGGGGTGGCTACACCTTC.